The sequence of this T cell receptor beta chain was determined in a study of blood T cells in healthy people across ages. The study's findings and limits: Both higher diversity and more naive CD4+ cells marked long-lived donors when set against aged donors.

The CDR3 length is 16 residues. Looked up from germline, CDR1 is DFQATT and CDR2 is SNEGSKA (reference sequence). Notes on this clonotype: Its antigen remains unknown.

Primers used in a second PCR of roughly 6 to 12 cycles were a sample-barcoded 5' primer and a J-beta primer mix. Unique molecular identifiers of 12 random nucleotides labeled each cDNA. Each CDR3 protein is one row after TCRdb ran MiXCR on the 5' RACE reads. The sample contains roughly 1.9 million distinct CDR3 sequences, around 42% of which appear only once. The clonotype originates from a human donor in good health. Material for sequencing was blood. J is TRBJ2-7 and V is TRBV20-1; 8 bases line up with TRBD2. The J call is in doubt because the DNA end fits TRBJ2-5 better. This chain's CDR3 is CSARDPSGGPGETQYF. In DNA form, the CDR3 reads TGCAGTGCTAGAGATCCGAGCGGGGGCCCTGGGGAGACCCAGTACTTC.